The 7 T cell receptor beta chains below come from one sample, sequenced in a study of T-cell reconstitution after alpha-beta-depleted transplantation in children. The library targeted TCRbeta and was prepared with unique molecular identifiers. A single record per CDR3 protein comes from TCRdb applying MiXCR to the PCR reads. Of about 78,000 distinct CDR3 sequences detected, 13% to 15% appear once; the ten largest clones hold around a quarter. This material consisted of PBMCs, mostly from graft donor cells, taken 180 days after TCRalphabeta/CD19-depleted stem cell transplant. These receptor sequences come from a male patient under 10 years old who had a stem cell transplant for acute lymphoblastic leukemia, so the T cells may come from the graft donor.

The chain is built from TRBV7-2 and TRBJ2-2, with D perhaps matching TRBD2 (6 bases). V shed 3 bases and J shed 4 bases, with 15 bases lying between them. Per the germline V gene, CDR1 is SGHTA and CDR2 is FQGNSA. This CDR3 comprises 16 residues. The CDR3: CASSFARTGGTGELFF. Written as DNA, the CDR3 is TGTGCCAGCAGCTTTGCCCGTACCGGGGGCACCGGGGAGCTGTTTTTT.

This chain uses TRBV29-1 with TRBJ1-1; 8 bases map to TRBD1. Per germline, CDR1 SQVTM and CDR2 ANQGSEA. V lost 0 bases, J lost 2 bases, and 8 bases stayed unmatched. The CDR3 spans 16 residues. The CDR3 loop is CSVEDWGDRGNTEAFF. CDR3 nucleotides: TGCAGCGTTGAAGACTGGGGCGACAGGGGAAACACTGAAGCTTTCTTT.

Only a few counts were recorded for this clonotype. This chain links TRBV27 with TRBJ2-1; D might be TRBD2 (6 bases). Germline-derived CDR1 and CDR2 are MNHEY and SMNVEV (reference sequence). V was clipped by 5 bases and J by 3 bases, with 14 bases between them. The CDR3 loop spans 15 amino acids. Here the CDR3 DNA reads TGTGCCAGCAGTCGGGACTTACACTTCTACAATGAGCAGTTCTTC. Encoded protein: CASSRDLHFYNEQFF.

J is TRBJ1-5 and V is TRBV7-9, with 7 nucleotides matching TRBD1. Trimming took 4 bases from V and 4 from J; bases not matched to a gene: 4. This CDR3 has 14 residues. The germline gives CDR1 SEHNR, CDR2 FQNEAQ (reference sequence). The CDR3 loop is CASSSGQKNQPQHF. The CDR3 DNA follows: TGTGCCAGCAGCTCGGGACAGAAAAATCAGCCCCAGCATTTT.

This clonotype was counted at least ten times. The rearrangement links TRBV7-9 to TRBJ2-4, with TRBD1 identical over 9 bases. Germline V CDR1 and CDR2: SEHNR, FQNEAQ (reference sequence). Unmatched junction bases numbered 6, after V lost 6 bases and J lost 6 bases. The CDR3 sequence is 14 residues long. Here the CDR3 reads CASSLGTGINIQYF. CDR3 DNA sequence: TGTGCCAGCAGTCTTGGGACAGGGATAAACATTCAGTACTTC.

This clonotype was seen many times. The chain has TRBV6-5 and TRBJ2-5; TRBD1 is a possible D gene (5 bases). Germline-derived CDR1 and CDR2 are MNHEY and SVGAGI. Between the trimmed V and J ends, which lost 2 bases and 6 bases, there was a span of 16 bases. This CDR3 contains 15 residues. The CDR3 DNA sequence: TGTGCCAGCAGTTACCTTTTAGGGGCCCCAAAGACCCAGTACTTC. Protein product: CASSYLLGAPKTQYF.

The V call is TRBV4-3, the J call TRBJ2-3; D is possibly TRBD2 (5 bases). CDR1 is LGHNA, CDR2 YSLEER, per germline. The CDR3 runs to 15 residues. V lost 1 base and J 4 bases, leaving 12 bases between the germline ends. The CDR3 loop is CASSQAPLGADTQYF. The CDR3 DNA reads TGCGCCAGCAGCCAAGCCCCCCTCGGGGCAGATACGCAGTATTTT.